The 21 T cell receptor beta chains listed next were all sequenced from one sample in a study of blood T cell repertoires in COVID-19. Profiling relied on immunoSEQ multiplex PCR, and the TCRdb table lists in-frame clones only, not all of them. This sample has 85,000 to 130,000 clones, with roughly 85% found just once. The specimen sequenced was PBMCs or T cells enriched from blood (not recorded which). The receptors derive from a woman aged 50 to 60 who had recovered from COVID-19.

The chain couples TRBV10-3 to TRBJ2-3; D is undetermined. V gave up 10 bases and J gave up 2 bases, with 13 bases separating them. CDR1 and CDR2 (germline): ENHRY, SYGVKD. This CDR3 comprises 13 residues. Here the CDR3 DNA reads TGTGCCACGGTCGAGGAGTACACAGATACGCAGTATTTT. It translates to CATVEEYTDTQYF.

This chain connects TRBV5-8 to TRBJ2-3; 7 bases match TRBD1. The V gene end was trimmed by 4 bases and the J gene end by 1 base; junction bases not matched to a gene: 3. The germline gives CDR1 SGHTS, CDR2 YDEGEE. The CDR3 consists of 14 residues. Here the CDR3 reads CASSTGQGTDTQYF. CDR3 DNA: TGTGCCAGCAGCACCGGACAGGGCACAGATACGCAGTATTTT.

The chain has TRBV5-4 and TRBJ2-5; 10 bases fit TRBD1. There are 16 residues in the CDR3. V trimming: 1 base; J trimming: 1 base; junction bases outside the gene matches: 4. The germline V gene encodes CDR1 SGHNT and CDR2 YYREEE (reference sequence). CDR3: CASSLRDRGTQETQYF. The CDR3 DNA reads as TGTGCCAGCAGCTTGCGGGACAGGGGCACCCAAGAGACCCAGTACTTC.

This clone was found once. The chain links TRBV15 to TRBJ2-5; 10 bases agree with TRBD2. The CDR3 is 16 residues long. The germline CDR1 and CDR2 sequences are LNHNV and YYDKDF (reference sequence). V was clipped by 1 base and J by 5 bases; unmatched bases: 7. The CDR3 loop is CATSRASGRARETQYF. CDR3 nucleotide sequence: TGTGCCACCAGCAGAGCGAGCGGGAGGGCCCGGGAGACCCAGTACTTC.

This rearrangement joins TRBV2 to TRBJ1-1, with D hard to call. The CDR3 is 13 amino acids. Deletions cut 10 bases from V and 2 bases from J, with 14 bases between. CDR1 and CDR2 from the germline V gene are SNHLY and FYNNEI. In DNA form, the CDR3 reads TGTGCCACTTCCGGAGACGTTAACACTGAAGCTTTCTTT. Translating it yields CATSGDVNTEAFF. Combining the CDR3 with reference TRBV2 and TRBJ1-1 gives the whole variable domain EPEVTQTPSHQVTQMGQEVILRCVPISNHLYFYWYRQILGQKVEFLVSFYNNEISEKSEIFDDQFSVERPDGSNFTLKIRSTKLEDSAMYFCATSGDVNTEAFFGQGTRLTVV.

The V call is TRBV11-2, the J call TRBJ1-6, with D hard to call. Germline assignment: CDR1 SGHAT and CDR2 FQNNGV. V was cut by 1 base and J by 9 bases, with 13 bases left in between. The CDR3 is 15 amino acids. The CDR3: CASSLGQAEVSPLHF. The CDR3 region has the DNA TGTGCCAGCAGCTTAGGCCAGGCGGAGGTTTCACCCCTCCACTTT.

The chain couples TRBV5-5 to TRBJ1-1; unclear D gene. The V end lost 2 bases, the J end lost 7 bases, and 12 bases lay between the germline ends. CDR3 size: 13 residues. CDR1 and CDR2 from the germline V gene are SGHKS and YYEKEE (reference sequence). Written as DNA, the CDR3 is TGTGCCAGCAGCTTAATGGAAGCGGGTGAAGCTTTCTTT. It translates to CASSLMEAGEAFF. Variable domain in full (rest from reference TRBV5-5 and TRBJ1-1): DAGVTQSPTHLIKTRGQQVTLRCSPISGHKSVSWYQQVLGQGPQFIFQYYEKEERGRGNFPDRFSARQFPNYSSELNVNALLLGDSALYLCASSLMEAGEAFFGQGTRLTVV.

This clone has a single count. J is TRBJ2-1 and V is TRBV9, with a possible D match to TRBD2 (6 bases). The CDR3 loop spans 14 amino acids. Trimming took off 2 bases at V and 5 bases at J, with 11 bases between the two ends. The germline V gene encodes CDR1 SGDLS and CDR2 YYNGEE. CDR3 region: CASSVYSGNNEQFF. In DNA form, the CDR3 reads TGTGCCAGCAGCGTTTATAGCGGAAACAATGAGCAGTTCTTC. The complete variable domain, with remaining parts taken from reference TRBV9 and TRBJ2-1, reads DSGVTQTPKHLITATGQRVTLRCSPRSGDLSVYWYQQSLDQGLQFLIQYYNGEERAKGNILERFSAQQFPDLHSELNLSSLELGDSALYFCASSVYSGNNEQFFGPGTRLTVL.

The chain couples TRBV19 to TRBJ2-5; perhaps TRBD1 as D (5 bases). CDR3 length: 13 residues. With 2 bases removed from V and 3 bases from J, the gap between germline ends came to 7 bases. Germline CDR1 is LNHDA and CDR2 is SQIVND (reference sequence). CDR3 region: CASSIWGEETQYF. The CDR3 DNA sequence: TGTGCCAGTAGTATATGGGGCGAAGAGACCCAGTACTTC.

The chain employs TRBV3-1 (or the pseudogene TRBV3-2) and TRBJ1-5, with unresolved D. The CDR3 consists of 13 residues. The germline gives CDR1 LGHDT, CDR2 YNNKEL (reference sequence). The V end was cut by 3 bases, the J end by 4 bases, with 7 bases between. Written as DNA, the CDR3 is TGTGCCAGCAGCCAGTCAGGTAATCAGCCCCAGCATTTT. It yields the protein CASSQSGNQPQHF.

This chain uses TRBV7-9 with TRBJ1-1; 8 bases align to TRBD1. The CDR3 extends over 14 amino acids. Trimming at V came to 0 bases and at J to 10 bases, leaving 7 bases not matched to a gene. Germline CDR1 SEHNR, CDR2 FQNEAQ (reference sequence). The CDR3 is CASSLAGQGAGAFF. In DNA, the CDR3 is TGTGCCAGCAGCTTAGCGGGGCAGGGGGCTGGAGCTTTCTTT.

This clone qualifies as medium-sized. J is TRBJ2-6 and V is TRBV10-1; a weak D match, TRBD1 (5 bases). The CDR3 runs 14 residues. Per the germline V gene, CDR1 is WNHNN and CDR2 is SYGVQD (reference sequence). V was trimmed by 5 bases and J by 1 base, leaving 6 bases between them. The CDR3 region is CASSPGSGANVLTF. The CDR3 region has the DNA TGCGCCAGCAGTCCAGGGTCTGGGGCCAACGTCCTGACTTTC.

As regards this clone: Other DNA sequences within the sample encode an identical CDR3. The chain couples TRBV18 to TRBJ1-6, with TRBD1 as a possible D gene (6 bases). The CDR3 contains 14 residues. Between the trimmed V and J ends, which lost 2 bases and 8 bases, there was a span of 10 bases. CDR1 and CDR2 from the germline V gene are KGHSH and LQKENI. The chain's CDR3 is CASSPGRGDSPLHF. The DNA of the CDR3 is TGTGCCAGCTCACCAGGCAGGGGTGATTCACCCCTCCACTTT.

The chain uses TRBV7-9 and TRBJ2-3; D not certain. The CDR3 consists of 14 residues. The germline gives CDR1 SEHNR, CDR2 FQNEAQ (reference sequence). Between the trimmed V and J ends, which lost 1 base and 5 bases, there was a span of 10 bases. As DNA, the CDR3 is TGTGCCAGCAGCTTAGGTCAGAACCTAGATACGCAGTATTTT. Its protein product is CASSLGQNLDTQYF.

V usage is TRBV5-8 and J usage is TRBJ1-5; D is ambiguous. Trimming shortened V by 0 bases and J by 2 bases, and 9 bases separated the two germline ends. The CDR3 spans 15 residues. Germline-derived CDR1 and CDR2 are SGHTS and YDEGEE. The CDR3 nucleotides read TGTGCCAGCAGCTTGGCAGGTATGGGCAATCAGCCCCAGCATTTT. Residues: CASSLAGMGNQPQHF.

The chain carries TRBV5-1 and TRBJ1-4, with 8 bases identical to TRBD1. This CDR3 region has 14 residues. Germline V lookup: CDR1 SGHRS, CDR2 YFSETQ. V gave up 1 base and J gave up 12 bases; unmatched junction bases: 8. CDR3 residues: CASSLTTGERELFF. For the CDR3, the DNA is TGCGCCAGCAGCTTGACGACAGGGGAAAGGGAACTGTTTTTT.

The J gene is TRBJ1-6, the V gene TRBV28; maybe TRBD1 (5 bases). V dropped 2 bases and J dropped 10 bases, with 12 bases sitting between them. The length of the CDR3 is 14 residues. From germline, CDR1 is MDHEN and CDR2 SYDVKM. The CDR3 loop reads CASSLNGQGSPLHF. In DNA, the CDR3 is TGTGCCAGCAGTTTAAACGGCCAGGGCTCACCCCTCCACTTT.

The gene calls are TRBV4-1 and TRBJ1-1; tentatively, D is TRBD1 (6 bases). The V end lost 0 bases, the J end lost 4 bases, and 12 bases lay between the germline ends. Germline V gene lookup returns CDR1 MGHRA and CDR2 YSYEKL. This CDR3 has 15 amino acids. Here the CDR3 reads CASSQDPGEGTEAFF. Written as DNA, the CDR3 is TGCGCCAGCAGCCAAGATCCAGGGGAAGGCACTGAAGCTTTCTTT.

The chain has TRBV5-6 and TRBJ1-2; a possible D gene is TRBD1 (5 bases). The CDR3 spans 13 residues. CDR1 SGHDT and CDR2 YYEEEE come from the germline V gene. V shed 2 bases and J shed 7 bases, with 12 bases lying between them. The CDR3 DNA reads as TGTGCCAGCAGCTTATCCGGGAGGGGTGGCTACACCTTC. Protein: CASSLSGRGGYTF. Supplemented by reference TRBV5-6 and TRBJ1-2, the full variable domain reads DAGVTQSPTHLIKTRGQQVTLRCSPKSGHDTVSWYQQALGQGPQFIFQYYEEEERQRGNFPDRFSGHQFPNYSSELNVNALLLGDSALYLCASSLSGRGGYTFGSGTRLTVV.

Only a few counts were recorded for this clone. CDR3 sequence reads: CATVGQVNGNQPQHF. CDR3 DNA: TGTGCCACCGTAGGACAGGTAAATGGCAATCAGCCCCAGCATTTT. The chain recombines TRBV24-1 with TRBJ1-5; 7 bases fit TRBD1. Germline-derived CDR1 and CDR2 are KGHDR and SFDVKD. Trimming removed 9 bases from V and 2 bases from J; junction bases left unmatched: 9. The CDR3 covers 15 residues.

V and J are TRBV12-3 or TRBV12-4 and TRBJ2-1; the D is unclear. The CDR3 is made up of 12 amino acids. V lost 2 bases to trimming and J lost 6 bases, with 5 bases between them. The CDR3 region is CASSLSLNEQFF. Written as DNA, the CDR3 is TGTGCCAGCAGTTTATCTCTCAATGAGCAGTTCTTC.